This T cell receptor beta chain emerged from a study of T cells in Graves' hyperthyroidism and ophthalmopathy. General study points: Most thyroid-expanded clonotypes above 0.001 were also found in blood. Progression to ophthalmopathy was predicted a median of approximately seven months early.

Looked up from germline, CDR1 is SEHNR and CDR2 is FQNEAQ (reference sequence). V gave up 5 bases and J gave up 4 bases, with 11 bases separating them. This CDR3 is built from 13 residues. RNA transcripts served as the template for amplifying TCR beta CDR3 regions. Using the HTBI primer set, a first-round RT-PCR was run on the TCR CDR3. TCRdb used MiXCR to reprocess the multiplex PCR reads, holding one entry per CDR3 protein. The sample yields hundreds of thousands of distinct CDR3 sequences, around 45% seen once. Graves' hyperthyroidism was deemed stable absent ophthalmopathy progression within 18 months. Participants, patients aged 18 to 65, had newly diagnosed hyperthyroidism with a duration under 2 months. The sample holds many counts of this clonotype. Its antigen is undetermined.

The V and J genes are TRBV7-9 and TRBJ1-1; no definite D call. Sample: peripheral blood or thyroid tissue (not recorded which). The clonotype originates from a young woman with Graves' hyperthyroidism. The CDR3 protein is CASSPDPPTEAFF. CDR3 in DNA: TGTGCCAGCAGCCCGGATCCCCCCACTGAAGCTTTCTTT. Full variable domain (missing parts from reference TRBV7-9 and TRBJ1-1): DTGVSQNPRHKITKRGQNVTFRCDPISEHNRLYWYRQTLGQGPEFLTYFQNEAQLEKSRLLSDRFSAERPKGSFSTLEIQRTEQGDSAMYLCASSPDPPTEAFFGQGTRLTVV.